These T cell receptor beta chains were read from a single sample in a study of T cell responses to AZD1222 COVID-19 vaccine. This table comes from immunoSEQ multiplex PCR, and its TCRdb copy is limited to in-frame clones, with some not included. The sample includes just over 150,000 clones, 80% to 90% of them seen just once. The starting material was peripheral blood, obtained 28 days after the second AZD1222 dose. All receptors derive from an adult who received the AZD1222 COVID-19 vaccine. Each CDR3 is given with its conserved first and last residue. A D gene is named only where the DNA matches it firmly. Not every row has a clone size; where given, it reads once, few, many or a size class.

clone size | D gene | CDR3 length | J gene | V gene | CDR3 DNA | CDR3 protein
NA | TRBD2 | 18 | TRBJ2-2 | TRBV28 | TGTGCCAGCAGTCTATCGGGACTAGCGGGAGGGGGCACCGGGGAGCTGTTTTTT | CASSLSGLAGGGTGELFF
NA | TRBD1 | 13 | TRBJ1-1 | TRBV7-9 | TGTGCCAGCAGCCGACAGGGGAATACTGAAGCTTTCTTT | CASSRQGNTEAFF
NA | NA | 18 | TRBJ1-3 | TRBV7-6 | TGTGCCAGCAGCCCCAGAAGTCGAGGTGGGATCTCTGGAAACACCATATATTTT | CASSPRSRGGISGNTIYF
NA | NA | 21 | TRBJ2-1 | TRBV21-1 | TGTGCCAGCAGCATGCGATGTTTACAGCACGGGGTAGGCGTGTGGGGGGATGAGCAGTTCTTC | CASSMRCLQHGVGVWGDEQFF
NA | NA | 12 | TRBJ2-2 | TRBV3-1/TRBV3-2 | TGTGCCAGCAGCCAAGCCGGCGGGGAGCTGTTTTTT | CASSQAGGELFF
NA | NA | 15 | TRBJ2-1 | TRBV28 | TGTGCCAGCAGCAAAAGTTGGTACCAGGACAATGAGCAGTTCTTC | CASSKSWYQDNEQFF
NA | NA | 14 | TRBJ2-1 | TRBV6-2/TRBV6-3 | TGTGCCAGCAGTTACTCGAAGGCGCTTCCGGAGCAGTTCTTC | CASSYSKALPEQFF
NA | TRBD1 | 14 | TRBJ1-2 | TRBV5-1 | TGCGCCAGCAGCGCAGGGGACAGTAGGAATGGCTACACCTTC | CASSAGDSRNGYTF
NA | NA | 15 | TRBJ1-1 | TRBV28 | TGTGCCAGCAGTTTAGAGTGGCAGATGAACACTGAAGCTTTCTTT | CASSLEWQMNTEAFF
NA | NA | 13 | TRBJ2-5 | TRBV28 | TGTGCCAGCAGTTTATCCAGGGAAGAGACCCAGTACTTC | CASSLSREETQYF
NA | NA | 14 | TRBJ1-5 | TRBV6-2/TRBV6-3 | TGTGCCAGCAGTTACCCTGGACAGTCTCGGGCCCAGCATTTT | CASSYPGQSRAQHF
NA | TRBD1 | 16 | TRBJ1-3 | TRBV4-2 | TGTGCCAGCAGCGTTCGGACAGGGGACTCTGGAAACACCATATATTTT | CASSVRTGDSGNTIYF
NA | NA | 12 | TRBJ2-1 | TRBV4-3 | TGCGCCAGCAGCCAAGTGGGGGGGCAGCAGTTCTTC | CASSQVGGQQFF
NA | TRBD1 | 15 | TRBJ2-5 | TRBV5-4 | TGTGCCAGCAGCTTGGGGACAGGGGCCGGGGGGACCCAGTACTTC | CASSLGTGAGGTQYF
NA | NA | 15 | TRBJ1-5 | TRBV9 | TGTGCCAGCAGCGTAGGCCAGGGGCAAAATCAGCCCCAGCATTTT | CASSVGQGQNQPQHF
once | TRBD1 | 14 | TRBJ1-2 | TRBV5-1 | TGCGCCAGCAGCTTGGGGACAGGGGGCGATGGCTACACCTTC | CASSLGTGGDGYTF
NA | NA | 15 | TRBJ2-6 | TRBV6-5 | TGTGCCAGCAGTTTCGGGCCTCCTGGGGCCAACGTCCTGACTTTC | CASSFGPPGANVLTF
NA | NA | 15 | TRBJ1-1 | TRBV6-4 | TGTGCCAGCAGTCCCATGGGGGGGGGCGGCACTGAAGCTTTCTTT | CASSPMGGGGTEAFF
NA | NA | 15 | TRBJ2-1 | TRBV14 | TGTGCCAGCAGCCAAAAGGGGGGGAGTCAGAATGAGCAGTTCTTC | CASSQKGGSQNEQFF
once | TRBD1 | 15 | TRBJ2-1 | TRBV7-3 | TGTGCCAGCAGCCCCGGACAGGGGTCATGGAATGAGCAGTTCTTC | CASSPGQGSWNEQFF
NA | NA | 14 | TRBJ2-1 | TRBV24-1 | TGTGCCACCAGTGCCAGCGGGCTCCTCAATGAGCAGTTCTTC | CATSASGLLNEQFF
few | NA | 14 | TRBJ2-7 | TRBV5-1 | TGCGCCAGCAGCTTGGGCCGAACAGGGTGGGAGCAGTACTTC | CASSLGRTGWEQYF